The rows below give T cell receptor beta chains drawn from one sample of a study of shared clonotypes between healthy human individuals. Generated by immunoSEQ multiplex PCR, the TCRdb table keeps only in-frame clones and is missing some. Of approximately 1.9 million clones in the sample, around 93% were seen once. Input material: naive CD8+ T cells from PBMCs. Receptors originate from a man aged 18-30 years in good health. Some clones in this sample may be carry-over from other donors' samples. Each CDR3 is given with its conserved first and last residue. The order of the fields is V gene, J gene, CDR3 protein.

>TRBV29-1|TRBJ2-2
CSVETTGAHTGELFF
>TRBV4-3|TRBJ1-1
CASRSGIISTEAFF
>TRBV5-1|TRBJ1-1
CASSLTLGSEAFF
>TRBV7-9|TRBJ2-1
CASSLGQGADNEQFF
>TRBV13|TRBJ2-1
CASSFSLMAYNEQFF
>TRBV9|TRBJ2-2
CASSVSGVNTGELFF
>TRBV4-3|TRBJ2-1
CASSQDGEGLYNEQFF
>TRBV2|TRBJ2-1
CASSELEPASGFYNEQFF
>TRBV2|TRBJ2-3
CASTTKPDTQYF
>TRBV19|TRBJ2-7
CASSIRQGASYEQYF
>TRBV28|TRBJ2-7
CASSLEAGGPGEQYF
>TRBV29-1|TRBJ2-7
CSVGGRAGVPSYEQYF
>TRBV5-1|TRBJ2-7
CASSFRQGVDEQYF
>TRBV5-6|TRBJ1-1
CASSGMGYTAIMNTEAFF
>TRBV13|TRBJ2-1
CASTFPTNNEQFF
>TRBV13|TRBJ2-1
CASSRRGPNEQFF
>TRBV27|TRBJ1-5
CASSLSAGAGDQPQHF
>TRBV7-8|TRBJ1-2
CASSPGTGGYGYTF
>TRBV9|TRBJ2-3
CASSTPGTGTTDTQYF
>TRBV5-1|TRBJ1-6
CASRWGQGDYSPLHF
>TRBV30|TRBJ2-5
CAWSDGEETQYF
>TRBV29-1|TRBJ1-1
CSVVQNTEAFF
>TRBV27|TRBJ2-7
CASNAEGSSSYEQYF
>TRBV5-1|TRBJ1-1
CASSLKGAGTEAFF
>TRBV4-1|TRBJ2-2
CASSQDGHLESNTGELFF
>TRBV29-1|TRBJ2-3
CSVDRTLGLLDTQYF
>TRBV7-9|TRBJ1-1
CASSLGQSPAEAFF
>TRBV28|TRBJ2-7
CASRGTRGYEQYF
>TRBV19|TRBJ1-2
CASSPRTGGDGYTF
>TRBV6-5|TRBJ2-1
CASSARGSYNEQFF
>TRBV27|TRBJ2-1
CASSNPDRRFYNEQFF
>TRBV11-2|TRBJ1-1
CASSPTLRTEAFF
>TRBV9|TRBJ2-2
CASSVGQGVTGELFF
>TRBV29-1|TRBJ2-1
CSVTRDRPFF
>TRBV7-9|TRBJ2-7
CASSLVGSSDYEQYF
>TRBV27|TRBJ2-5
CASTPPGAQETQYF
>TRBV5-4|TRBJ2-7
CASSTRGRGGEQYF
>TRBV21-1|TRBJ2-5
CASRTGGVETQYF
>TRBV5-6|TRBJ2-7
CASSPWGYEQYF
>TRBV19|TRBJ2-7
CASSIYLFYEQYF
>TRBV28|TRBJ1-2
CASSLRRFNYGYTF
>TRBV7-2|TRBJ1-5
CASSKRQDSHQPQHF
>TRBV28|TRBJ2-1
CASSLLIRNEQFF
>TRBV29-1|TRBJ2-7
CSVRGVLDEQYF
>TRBV5-4|TRBJ1-1
CASSWGGTEAFF
>TRBV7-9|TRBJ1-2
CASSLAKGANYGYTF
>TRBV29-1|TRBJ2-6
CSAHLGQLSGANVLTF
>TRBV30|TRBJ1-2
CATTVLGPGYTF
>TRBV7-2|TRBJ1-2
CASSLKAVYGYTF
>TRBV7-3|TRBJ1-5
CASSLHRTANNQPQHF
>TRBV11-2|TRBJ1-6
CASRDRGNSPLHF
>TRBV29-1|TRBJ1-2
CSVVSSYGYTF
>TRBV6-1|TRBJ2-7
CASTDRGFRYEQYF
>TRBV4-3|TRBJ1-1
CASSQTNKNTEAFF
>TRBV6-1|TRBJ2-7
CASSGEQYF
>TRBV6-4|TRBJ2-1
CASSERASGYNEQFF
>TRBV13|TRBJ2-7
CASNSAPQGSYEQYF